This TCR beta chain was observed in a study of blood T cells in healthy people across ages. Study-level results: In older individuals, TCR beta diversity per million T cells was lower, falling roughly linearly with age.

Sample-barcoded 5' priming and a J-beta primer mix drove a second PCR of roughly 6 to 12 cycles. TCRdb processed the 5' RACE reads anew with MiXCR; each CDR3 protein has one entry. The repertoire holds 450,000 to 700,000 distinct CDR3 sequences, with approximately 27% as singletons. The germline gives CDR1 SQVTM, CDR2 ANQGSEA. The CDR3 totals 11 residues. V was pared by 4 bases and J by 5 bases, with 8 bases between. A remark on this clonotype: Its antigen is unidentified.

Total RNA, at least 5 micrograms per sample, came from PBMCs. Sequencing used blood. The clonotype was recovered from a woman between 65 and 79 years old in good health. V and J are TRBV29-1 and TRBJ1-1; a possible D gene is TRBD1 (5 bases). CDR3 residues: CSVGGITEAFF. CDR3 in DNA: TGCAGCGTTGGGGGGATAACTGAAGCTTTCTTT.